This entry lists 29 T cell receptor beta chains sequenced from one sample in a study of T cell responses to AZD1222 COVID-19 vaccine. TCRdb keeps only in-frame clones here, not all; method: immunoSEQ multiplex PCR. The repertoire holds around 120,000 clones, with about 92% as singletons. The source material was peripheral blood, sampled on day 0 of AZD1222 vaccination. These receptors came from an adult in good health.

V usage is TRBV19 and J usage is TRBJ1-2, with 10 bases identical to TRBD1. The CDR3 is made up of 16 amino acids. The germline gives CDR1 LNHDA, CDR2 SQIVND (reference sequence). V shed 1 base and J 5 bases; nucleotides not matched to a gene: 7. CDR3 residues: CASSIARQGAGYGYTF. CDR3 in DNA: TGTGCCAGTAGTATAGCCCGACAGGGGGCAGGGTATGGCTACACCTTC.

The J gene is TRBJ1-2, the V gene TRBV5-4, with 9 bases aligning to TRBD1. CDR3 length: 15 residues. The V and J ends lost 4 bases and 3 bases, in that order; junction bases with no gene match: 7. Germline lookup yields CDR1 SGHNT and CDR2 YYREEE (reference sequence). CDR3 in DNA: TGTGCCAGCAGCACACTCCGGGACAGGGACTATGGCTACACCTTC. Translation: CASSTLRDRDYGYTF.

The chain links TRBV7-8 to TRBJ1-4; D gene ambiguous. The V end lost 5 bases, the J end lost 14 bases, and 12 bases lay between the germline ends. This CDR3 region has 11 residues. CDR1 is SGHVS, CDR2 FQNEAQ, per germline. For the CDR3, the DNA is TGTGCCAGCAGCCCCGGTGGTGGTCTGTTTTTT. Encoded protein: CASSPGGGLFF.

This clone was counted a single time. The chain combines TRBV29-1 with TRBJ1-1; unclear D gene. From germline, CDR1 is SQVTM and CDR2 ANQGSEA. V was pared by 1 base and J by 3 bases, with 6 bases between. The CDR3 spans 12 residues. The CDR3 region is CSVEAWDTEAFF. The CDR3 nucleotides read TGCAGCGTTGAAGCTTGGGACACTGAAGCTTTCTTT.

J is TRBJ1-5 and V is TRBV19, with D possibly TRBD1 on 5 matching bases. The CDR3 has 14 amino acids. V lost 1 base, J lost 4 bases, and 8 bases lay in between. Germline V gene data show CDR1 as LNHDA and CDR2 as SQIVND (reference sequence). DNA of the CDR3: TGTGCCAGTAGTATAGGAAACAGGAATCAGCCCCAGCATTTT. Encoded protein: CASSIGNRNQPQHF.

The chain links TRBV11-3 to TRBJ2-3; TRBD2 matches 11 bases. Per the germline V gene, CDR1 is SGHNT and CDR2 is YENEEA. The CDR3 consists of 19 residues. V shed 5 bases, J shed 8 bases, and the junction held 21 bases outside the gene matches. CDR3 in DNA: TGTGCCAGCAGCCCGAATCCCACTAGCGGGGGCCTCCTCGGGCGTACGCAGTATTTT. This sequence encodes CASSPNPTSGGLLGRTQYF.

The chain uses TRBV4-2 and TRBJ1-2, with D perhaps TRBD1 (5 bases). Trimming shortened V by 0 bases and J by 7 bases, and 9 bases separated the two germline ends. There are 13 residues in the CDR3. CDR1 and CDR2 (germline): LGHNA, YNFKEQ. CDR3 nucleotide sequence: TGTGCCAGCAGCCAAGATACGGGACCTGGCTACACCTTC. Residues: CASSQDTGPGYTF.

The chain uses TRBV6-5 and TRBJ1-3, with D possibly being TRBD1 (5 bases). Trimming pared 10 bases from V and 0 bases from J, leaving 16 bases between. Germline lookup yields CDR1 MNHEY and CDR2 SVGAGI. This CDR3 contains 15 residues. Written as DNA, the CDR3 is TGTGCCACCCGAGCAGGGATCAGCTCTGGAAACACCATATATTTT. Translated: CATRAGISSGNTIYF.

This sequence joins TRBV18 and TRBJ2-7; tentative D call: TRBD2 (6 bases). The V gene lost 3 bases and the J gene lost 2 bases, with 11 bases spanning the gap. The CDR3 is 14 amino acids. Germline values: CDR1 KGHSH, CDR2 LQKENI. The CDR3 is CASSPGGTPYEQYF. CDR3 DNA sequence: TGTGCCAGCTCACCCGGGGGAACCCCCTACGAGCAGTACTTC. The full variable domain, its missing parts supplied by reference TRBV18 and TRBJ2-7, is NAGVMQNPRHLVRRRGQEARLRCSPMKGHSHVYWYRQLPEEGLKFMVYLQKENIIDESGMPKERFSAEFPKEGPSILRIQQVVRGDSAAYFCASSPGGTPYEQYFGPGTRLTVT.

The chain couples TRBV12-3 or TRBV12-4 to TRBJ1-2; D not resolved. Trimming shortened V by 7 bases and J by 5 bases, and 14 bases separated the two germline ends. The CDR3 totals 13 residues. CDR3 nucleotides: TGTGCCAGCATGCGTGGGTCGCCTTATGGCTACACCTTC. Encoded protein: CASMRGSPYGYTF.

This chain's CDR3 is CASSLGAYRGVDGYTF. The DNA of the CDR3 is TGTGCCAGCAGCTTAGGCGCCTACAGAGGGGTGGATGGCTACACCTTC. The chain links TRBV7-2 to TRBJ1-2, with a weak D call TRBD1 (5 bases). This CDR3 contains 16 residues. The germline V gene has CDR1 SGHTA and CDR2 FQGNSA. The V and J ends lost 1 base and 6 bases respectively, with 18 bases between them.

The rearrangement links TRBV28 to TRBJ1-3; TRBD1 matches at 7 bases. CDR1 and CDR2 (germline): MDHEN, SYDVKM. V lost 4 bases, J lost 7 bases, and 4 bases stayed unmatched. This CDR3 comprises 13 residues. CDR3 nucleotide sequence: TGTGCCAGCAGTTCGGGACAGAGGAACACCATATATTTT. Translated, it gives CASSSGQRNTIYF.

The gene calls are TRBV12-3 or TRBV12-4 and TRBJ1-2; 7 bases map to TRBD1. V dropped 5 bases and J dropped 6; count of bases not matched to a gene: 6. This CDR3 has 13 amino acids. CDR3 DNA: TGTGCCAGCAGTGTGACAGGGATAGATGGCTACACCTTC. This codes for CASSVTGIDGYTF.

The V call is TRBV6-2 or TRBV6-3, the J call TRBJ1-5; D ambiguous. The V end lost 0 bases, the J end lost 6 bases, and 15 bases lay between the germline ends. Per germline, CDR1 MNHEY and CDR2 SVGEGT. The CDR3 runs to 16 residues. The CDR3 nucleotides read TGTGCCAGCAGTTACTCCCGACGGGAGTCTCCTCAGCCCCAGCATTTT. Translation gives CASSYSRRESPQPQHF.

J is TRBJ1-5 and V is TRBV7-2, with D possibly being TRBD1 (5 bases). CDR3 length: 16 residues. V was clipped by 0 bases and J by 3 bases, with 12 bases between them. Per the germline V gene, CDR1 is SGHTA and CDR2 is FQGNSA. CDR3 amino acids: CASSLAVLTDNQPQHF. The CDR3 region has the DNA TGTGCCAGCAGCTTAGCGGTGTTGACAGACAATCAGCCCCAGCATTTT.

The chain recombines TRBV18 with TRBJ2-7; TRBD1 aligns across 7 bases. This CDR3 contains 14 residues. Trimming cost V 2 bases and J 0 bases; bases outside gene matches: 1. In germline, CDR1 is KGHSH, CDR2 LQKENI. CDR3 protein: CASSPTGASYEQYF. In nucleotides, the CDR3 is TGTGCCAGCTCACCAACAGGGGCCTCCTACGAGCAGTACTTC.

The V call is TRBV28, the J call TRBJ1-2; TRBD1 might be the D (6 bases). Germline V gene data show CDR1 as MDHEN and CDR2 as SYDVKM. V was trimmed by 6 bases and J by 4 bases, leaving 18 bases between them. This CDR3 is built from 15 residues. The CDR3 coding sequence is TGTGCCAGCAGGACCTGGACAGTTGACGCCTATGGCTACACCTTC. Its translation: CASRTWTVDAYGYTF.

The chain employs TRBV6-5 and TRBJ2-1, with 8 positions matching TRBD2. From germline, CDR1 is MNHEY and CDR2 SVGAGI. After removal of 3 bases from V and 7 bases from J, the junction contained 5 bases not matched to a gene. The CDR3 sequence is 14 residues long. The CDR3 is CASSYTSGLNEQFF. The CDR3 DNA sequence: TGTGCCAGCAGTTATACTAGCGGCCTAAATGAGCAGTTCTTC.

The J gene is TRBJ1-6, the V gene TRBV5-6; D not certain. Trimming stripped 1 base from V and 8 bases from J, with 4 bases between. Germline CDR1 reads SGHDT; CDR2 reads YYEEEE. CDR3 length: 12 residues. The CDR3 is CASSLLYSPLHF. As DNA, the CDR3 is TGTGCCAGCAGCTTGTTGTATTCACCCCTCCACTTT.

This chain uses TRBV21-1 with TRBJ2-7; the table assigns TRBD1, which was not confirmed against the DNA. TRBV21-1 counts as a pseudogene. The CDR3 runs to 17 residues. This chain's CDR3 is CASSKDPLQEAPYEQYF. For the CDR3, the DNA is TGTGCCAGCAGCAAAGACCCCCTACAGGAAGCCCCCTACGAGCAGTACTTC.

The chain employs TRBV3-1 (or the pseudogene TRBV3-2) and TRBJ2-1; 10 bases map to TRBD2. The V segment lost 3 bases and the J segment 6 bases; nucleotides outside the gene matches: 11. This CDR3 has 17 residues. Germline V gives CDR1 LGHDT, CDR2 YNNKEL (reference sequence). The CDR3 region is CASSHLFSGRAANEQFF. The CDR3 coding sequence is TGTGCCAGCAGCCATCTGTTCAGCGGGAGGGCGGCCAATGAGCAGTTCTTC.

This chain uses TRBV19 with TRBJ1-1, with a weak D call TRBD1 (5 bases). CDR1 LNHDA and CDR2 SQIVND come from the germline V gene (reference sequence). The CDR3 has 14 residues. V lost 2 bases and J 4 bases, leaving 11 bases between the germline ends. The CDR3 coding sequence is TGTGCCAGTAGTATAATCGGGGGTAGCACTGAAGCTTTCTTT. It yields the protein CASSIIGGSTEAFF.

This chain links TRBV19 with TRBJ2-2; D call uncertain. Trimming removed 7 bases at V and 4 bases at J, with 10 bases between. The CDR3 has 13 amino acids. In germline, CDR1 is LNHDA, CDR2 SQIVND (reference sequence). Here the CDR3 DNA reads TGTGCCAGTACGACGGATGTCACCGGGGAGCTGTTTTTT. It codes for CASTTDVTGELFF.

The chain has TRBV6-2 or TRBV6-3 and TRBJ1-1; possibly TRBD1 for D (5 bases). CDR1 is MNHEY, CDR2 SVGEGT, per germline. Trimming stripped 2 bases from V and 1 base from J, with 14 bases between. This CDR3 is 16 amino acids long. CDR3 DNA sequence: TGTGCCAGCAGTTACGGTACAGGCCGGGGGAACACTGAAGCTTTCTTT. It encodes CASSYGTGRGNTEAFF.

This chain connects TRBV3-1 (or the pseudogene TRBV3-2) to TRBJ2-7; D is possibly TRBD1 or TRBD2 (6 bases each). V lost 4 bases to trimming and J lost 3 bases, with 16 bases between them. This CDR3 region has 15 residues. Per the germline V gene, CDR1 is LGHDT and CDR2 is YNNKEL (reference sequence). The CDR3 bases are TGTGCCAGCAGCCTAGGCACGGGGGCAGTCTACGAGCAGTACTTC. It yields the protein CASSLGTGAVYEQYF.

The chain combines TRBV5-1 with TRBJ2-2; D perhaps matches TRBD1 (6 bases). The germline CDR1 and CDR2 sequences are SGHRS and YFSETQ. With 2 bases removed from V and 2 bases from J, the gap between germline ends came to 19 bases. There are 18 residues in the CDR3. CDR3 nucleotides: TGCGCCAGCAGCTTCGAACAGGGACATGCCTCAAACACCGGGGAGCTGTTTTTT. Protein sequence: CASSFEQGHASNTGELFF.

In its sample, this clone was seen a few times. The V call is TRBV28, the J call TRBJ1-1; D not resolved. The CDR3 is made up of 15 amino acids. V lost 5 bases to trimming and J lost 1 base, with 14 bases between them. Germline CDR1 and CDR2: MDHEN and SYDVKM. CDR3 bases: TGTGCCAGCAGTCCGCCCGGGGATTCGAACACTGAAGCTTTCTTT. This codes for CASSPPGDSNTEAFF.

The sample holds one count of this clone. This sequence joins TRBV4-3 and TRBJ2-5, with a weak D call TRBD1 (5 bases). This CDR3 has 14 amino acids. In germline, CDR1 is LGHNA, CDR2 YSLEER. V was clipped by 1 base and J by 4 bases, with 10 bases between them. The CDR3 spells CASSQGSGRETQYF. The DNA of the CDR3 is TGCGCCAGCAGCCAAGGCTCAGGGCGAGAGACCCAGTACTTC.

The V gene is TRBV3-1 (or the pseudogene TRBV3-2), the J gene TRBJ1-6; D is ambiguous. V was cut by 0 bases and J by 7 bases, with 10 bases left in between. Germline lookup yields CDR1 LGHDT and CDR2 YNNKEL (reference sequence). This CDR3 has 15 residues. CDR3 sequence: CASSQERTANSPLHF. The CDR3 DNA follows: TGTGCCAGCAGCCAAGAACGGACCGCCAATTCACCCCTCCACTTT.